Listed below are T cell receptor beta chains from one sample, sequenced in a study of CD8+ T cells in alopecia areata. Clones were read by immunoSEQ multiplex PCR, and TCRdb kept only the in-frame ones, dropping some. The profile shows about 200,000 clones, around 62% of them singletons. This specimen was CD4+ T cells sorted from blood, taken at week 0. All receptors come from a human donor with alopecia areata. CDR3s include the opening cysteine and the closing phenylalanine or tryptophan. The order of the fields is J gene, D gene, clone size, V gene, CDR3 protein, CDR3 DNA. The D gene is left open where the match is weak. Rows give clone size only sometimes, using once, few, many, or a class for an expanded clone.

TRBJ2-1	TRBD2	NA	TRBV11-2	CASSLVGTSGYYNEQFF	TGTGCCAGCAGCTTAGTTGGGACTAGCGGGTACTACAATGAGCAGTTCTTC
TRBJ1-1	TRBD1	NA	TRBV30	CAWSSPRGLWNTEAFF	TGTGCCTGGAGTTCTCCCAGGGGGCTTTGGAACACTGAAGCTTTCTTT
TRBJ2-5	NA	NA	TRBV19	CASSIQGAETQYF	TGTGCCAGTAGTATACAGGGTGCAGAGACCCAGTACTTC
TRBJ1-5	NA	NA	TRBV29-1	CSEDSTHSNQPQHF	TGCAGCGAAGACAGTACTCATAGCAATCAGCCCCAGCATTTT
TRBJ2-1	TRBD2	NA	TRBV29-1	CSVSSGLLAAAEQFF	TGCAGCGTTTCCTCAGGTCTCCTAGCGGCTGCTGAGCAGTTCTTC
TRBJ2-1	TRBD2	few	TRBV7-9	CASSLPTSGGGNEQFF	TGTGCCAGCAGCTTACCGACTAGCGGGGGTGGGAATGAGCAGTTCTTC
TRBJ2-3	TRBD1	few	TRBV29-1	CSVPIPGQGTDTQYF	TGCAGCGTTCCTATTCCGGGACAGGGCACAGATACGCAGTATTTT
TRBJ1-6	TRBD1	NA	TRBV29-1	CSVRTGPNSPLHF	TGCAGCGTTAGGACAGGTCCTAATTCACCCCTCCACTTT
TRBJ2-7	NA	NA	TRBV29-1	CSVRAAAYEQYF	TGCAGCGTTCGGGCGGCTGCCTACGAGCAGTACTTC
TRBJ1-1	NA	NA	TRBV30	CAWSVRAGTEAFF	TGTGCCTGGAGTGTACGCGCAGGCACCGAAGCTTTCTTT
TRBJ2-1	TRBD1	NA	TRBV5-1	CASSWGTGGLRALEQFF	TGCGCCAGCAGCTGGGGGACAGGAGGCTTACGAGCCCTTGAGCAGTTCTTC
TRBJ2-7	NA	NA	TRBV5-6	CASSLVALTGSYEQYF	TGTGCCAGCAGCTTGGTGGCCCTAACGGGATCCTACGAGCAGTACTTC
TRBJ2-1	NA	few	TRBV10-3	CAISESNFDEQFF	TGTGCCATCAGTGAGTCGAATTTCGATGAGCAGTTCTTC
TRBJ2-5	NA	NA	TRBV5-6	CASSFEETQYF	TGTGCCAGCAGCTTTGAGGAGACCCAGTACTTC
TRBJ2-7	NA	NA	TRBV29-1	CSVGNRLSSYEQYF	TGCAGCGTTGGTAACAGGCTGAGCTCCTACGAGCAGTACTTC
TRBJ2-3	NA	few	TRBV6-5	CASSIGSTDTQYF	TGTGCCAGCAGTATAGGTTCCACAGATACGCAGTATTTT
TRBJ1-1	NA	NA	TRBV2	CASSVQFMNTEAFF	TGTGCCAGCAGCGTACAATTTATGAACACTGAAGCTTTCTTT
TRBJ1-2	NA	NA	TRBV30	CAWNGGGYGYTF	TGTGCCTGGAACGGGGGCGGCTATGGCTACACCTTC
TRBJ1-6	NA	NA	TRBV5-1	CASSLRIMGAFDSPLHF	TGCGCCAGCAGCCTACGGATCATGGGGGCTTTTGATTCACCCCTCCACTTT
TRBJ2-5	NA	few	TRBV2	CASGETQYF	TGTGCCAGCGGAGAGACCCAGTACTTC
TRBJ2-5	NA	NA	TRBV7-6	CASSLGAGKEETQYF	TGTGCCAGCAGCTTAGGGGCAGGGAAGGAAGAGACCCAGTACTTC
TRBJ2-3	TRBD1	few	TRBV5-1	CASSTGQGTDTQYF	TGCGCCAGCAGCACCGGACAGGGTACAGATACGCAGTATTTT
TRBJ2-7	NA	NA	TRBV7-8	CASSPVRFQGRGEQYF	TGTGCCAGCAGCCCCGTTCGGTTCCAGGGTCGGGGGGAGCAGTACTTC
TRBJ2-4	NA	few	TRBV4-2	CASSQEGSGVAKNIQYF	TGTGCCAGCAGCCAAGAGGGGAGCGGTGTAGCCAAAAACATTCAGTACTTC
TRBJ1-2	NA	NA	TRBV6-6	CASSQERKGYTF	TGTGCCAGCAGCCAGGAGAGAAAAGGCTACACCTTC
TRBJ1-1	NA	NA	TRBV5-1	CASSQNRGATEAFF	TGCGCCAGCAGCCAAAACCGGGGGGCGACTGAAGCTTTCTTT
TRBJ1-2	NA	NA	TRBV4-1	CASSQAQRVNYGYTF	TGCGCCAGCAGCCAAGCGCAAAGGGTTAACTATGGCTACACCTTC
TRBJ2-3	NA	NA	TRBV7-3	CASSQTDTDTQYF	TGTGCCAGCAGCCAGACAGACACAGATACGCAGTATTTT
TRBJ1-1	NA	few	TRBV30	CAWVGRGYTEAFF	TGTGCCTGGGTAGGCAGGGGATACACTGAAGCTTTCTTT
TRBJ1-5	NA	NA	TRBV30	CAWSEGTRNQPQHF	TGTGCCTGGAGCGAAGGGACAAGAAATCAGCCCCAGCATTTT
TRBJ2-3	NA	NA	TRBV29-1	CSVESGSGADTQYF	TGCAGCGTTGAATCGGGCTCAGGGGCAGATACGCAGTATTTT
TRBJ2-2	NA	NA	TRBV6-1	CASSLRARIGELFF	TGTGCCAGCAGTTTGAGGGCGCGGATCGGGGAGCTGTTTTTT
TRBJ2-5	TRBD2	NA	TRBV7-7	CASSLAGGWETQYF	TGTGCTAGCAGCCTCGCGGGGGGATGGGAGACCCAGTACTTC
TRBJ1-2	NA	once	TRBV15	CATSRDLGFGGYTF	TGTGCCACCAGCAGAGATTTAGGGTTTGGTGGCTACACCTTC
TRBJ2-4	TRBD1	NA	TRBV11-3	CASSYGQGQVQYF	TGTGCCAGCAGCTACGGACAGGGCCAAGTTCAGTACTTC
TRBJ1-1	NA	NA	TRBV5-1	CASSLSTGNTEAFF	TGCGCCAGCAGCTTGTCCACCGGGAACACTGAAGCTTTCTTT
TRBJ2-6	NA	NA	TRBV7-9	CASSLGVGFGANVLTF	TGTGCCAGCAGCTTAGGGGTAGGGTTTGGGGCCAACGTCCTGACTTTC
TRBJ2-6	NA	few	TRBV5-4	CASSAGRGPGANVLTF	TGTGCCAGCAGCGCAGGACGGGGCCCTGGGGCCAACGTCCTGACTTTC
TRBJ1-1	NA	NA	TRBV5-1	CASSFQGTEAFF	TGCGCCAGCAGCTTTCAGGGAACTGAAGCTTTCTTT
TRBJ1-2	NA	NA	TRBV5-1	CASSSTDNYGYTF	TGCGCCAGCAGCTCGACAGATAACTATGGCTACACCTTC
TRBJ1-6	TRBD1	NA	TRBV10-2	CASSETGGPLHF	TGCGCCAGCAGTGAAACAGGGGGACCCCTCCACTTT
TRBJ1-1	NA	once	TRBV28	CASTPGRMNTEAFF	TGTGCCAGCACCCCAGGACGGATGAACACTGAAGCTTTCTTT
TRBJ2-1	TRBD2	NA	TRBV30	CAWTSGTSGSSYNEQFF	TGTGCCTGGACGTCCGGGACTAGCGGGAGCTCCTACAATGAGCAGTTCTTC
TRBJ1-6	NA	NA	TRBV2	CASAGPQINSPLHF	TGTGCCAGCGCTGGCCCCCAGATTAATTCACCCCTCCACTTT
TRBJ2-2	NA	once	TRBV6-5	CASSYRTSTNTGELFF	TGTGCCAGCAGTTACCGGACATCTACGAACACCGGGGAGCTGTTTTTT
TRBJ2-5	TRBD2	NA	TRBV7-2	CASTLQREVAETQYF	TGTGCCAGCACCCTCCAGCGGGAGGTGGCGGAGACCCAGTACTTC
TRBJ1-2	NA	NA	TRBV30	CAWRLGKEGGYTF	TGTGCCTGGAGGTTAGGGAAGGAGGGCGGCTACACCTTC